Presented here are 11 T cell receptor beta chains from one specimen sequenced in a study of cytomegalovirus exposure and HLA in healthy donors. The PCR contained 60 Vbeta and 13 Jbeta primers. Using immunoSEQ multiplex PCR, the repertoire was profiled, and TCRdb retains in-frame clones only, with some absent. Here the sample spans 150,000 or so clones, roughly 80% being singletons. The sample taken for sequencing was PBMCs. The source is a male donor in good health and CMV-seropositive.

This chain links TRBV5-1 with TRBJ1-2; 8 bases are a match to TRBD1. With 6 bases clipped from V and 5 bases from J, the junction kept 9 bases outside the gene matches. Looked up from germline, CDR1 is SGHRS and CDR2 is YFSETQ. The CDR3 consists of 14 residues. CDR3 sequence reads: CASTLGQGLYGYTF. In nucleotides, the CDR3 is TGCGCCAGCACGTTAGGACAGGGCCTGTATGGCTACACCTTC.

The genes are TRBV11-3 and TRBJ2-2; TRBD2 matches at 8 bases. The CDR3 consists of 16 residues. Trimming removed 1 base from V and 3 bases from J; junction bases left unmatched: 4. Germline V CDR1 and CDR2: SGHNT, YENEEA. CDR3 in amino acids: CASSLGGTSYTGELFF. The CDR3, as DNA: TGTGCCAGCAGCTTAGGTGGGACTAGTTACACCGGGGAGCTGTTTTTT.

This clone was detected only once. This chain uses TRBV7-9 with TRBJ2-1, with D possibly being TRBD2 (5 bases). The CDR3 is 12 residues long. V was clipped by 4 bases and J by 5 bases, with 6 bases between them. Germline V gene data show CDR1 as SEHNR and CDR2 as FQNEAQ (reference sequence). CDR3 residues: CASSYGNNEQFF. CDR3 sequence (DNA): TGTGCCAGCAGCTACGGGAACAATGAGCAGTTCTTC.

CDR3 DNA sequence: TGTGCCAGCTCACCCCAGGCGGGGGCAAACACTGAAGCTTTCTTT. Its protein is CASSPQAGANTEAFF. This chain links TRBV18 with TRBJ1-1, with D perhaps TRBD1 (6 bases). V was clipped by 3 bases and J by 2 bases, with 13 bases between them. Germline V CDR1 and CDR2: KGHSH, LQKENI. The CDR3 spans 15 residues.

Turning to this clone: One end of the junction fails to match germline, which may point to a read error. V is TRBV7-7 and J is TRBJ2-5; a possible D gene is TRBD1 (6 bases). This CDR3 contains 14 residues. Germline assignment: CDR1 SSHAT and CDR2 FNYEAQ (reference sequence). The CDR3 loop is CASSLGGDRETQYF. The CDR3 bases are TGTGCTAGCAGCTTAGGGGGAGATAGGGAGACCCAGTACTTC. The full variable domain, in which reference TRBV7-7 and TRBJ2-5 provide the parts outside the CDR3, is GAGVSQSPRYKVTKRGQDVTLRCDPISSHATLYWYQQALGQGPEFLTYFNYEAQPDKSGLPSDRFSAERPEGSISTLTIQRTEQRDSAMYRCASSLGGDRETQYFGPGTRLLVL.

The chain is built from TRBV19 and TRBJ1-4, with 7 bases lining up with TRBD1. This CDR3 region has 18 residues. Losses at the gene ends were 5 bases for V and 8 bases for J; bases not matched to a gene: 20. Germline-derived CDR1 and CDR2 are LNHDA and SQIVND (reference sequence). CDR3 sequence: CASSFRGLRSGLGEKLFF. The CDR3 coding sequence is TGTGCCAGTAGTTTCAGGGGGTTGCGCTCGGGTCTTGGCGAAAAACTGTTTTTT.

The chain uses TRBV14 and TRBJ1-6; unclear D gene. The CDR3 runs 12 residues. Germline V CDR1 and CDR2: SGHDN, FVKESK. V lost 4 bases and J 5 bases, leaving 3 bases between the germline ends. The CDR3 region has the DNA TGTGCCAGCAGCCGAGATAATTCACCCCTCCACTTT. Translation: CASSRDNSPLHF.

The rearrangement joins TRBV6-5 to TRBJ2-7, with a possible D match to TRBD1 (6 bases). Deletions cut 0 bases from V and 3 bases from J, with 9 bases between. The CDR3 covers 14 residues. Germline lookup yields CDR1 MNHEY and CDR2 SVGAGI. The CDR3 DNA is TGTGCCAGCAGTTACTCGACAGGAGTCTACGAGCAGTACTTC. Its protein product is CASSYSTGVYEQYF.

Regarding this clone: At the DNA level, this CDR3 is encoded by other sequences in the same sample as well. The chain has TRBV11-2 and TRBJ2-7; a possible D gene is TRBD2 (5 bases). Germline-derived CDR1 and CDR2 are SGHAT and FQNNGV. The CDR3 is 14 amino acids. The V end lost 5 bases, the J end lost 0 bases, and 11 bases lay between the germline ends. The CDR3 DNA reads TGTGCCAGCAGCCCCCAGGCGGGCTCCTACGAGCAGTACTTC. As protein: CASSPQAGSYEQYF.

This clone was observed a handful of times. V and J are TRBV9 and TRBJ2-1; D is perhaps TRBD2 (6 bases). The CDR3 has 14 amino acids. Trimming took off 3 bases at V and 7 bases at J, with 14 bases between the two ends. Looked up from germline, CDR1 is SGDLS and CDR2 is YYNGEE. CDR3 sequence: CASSARDFYNEQFF. Here the CDR3 DNA reads TGTGCCAGCAGCGCTAGGGACTTTTATAATGAGCAGTTCTTC.

The chain combines TRBV7-8 with TRBJ1-1; D gene ambiguous. The V end was cut by 4 bases, the J end by 3 bases, with 12 bases between. CDR1 SGHVS and CDR2 FQNEAQ come from the germline V gene. CDR3 length: 14 amino acids. CDR3 amino acids: CASSYLRVDTEAFF. The CDR3 nucleotides are TGTGCCAGCAGCTACTTGAGGGTTGACACTGAAGCTTTCTTT.